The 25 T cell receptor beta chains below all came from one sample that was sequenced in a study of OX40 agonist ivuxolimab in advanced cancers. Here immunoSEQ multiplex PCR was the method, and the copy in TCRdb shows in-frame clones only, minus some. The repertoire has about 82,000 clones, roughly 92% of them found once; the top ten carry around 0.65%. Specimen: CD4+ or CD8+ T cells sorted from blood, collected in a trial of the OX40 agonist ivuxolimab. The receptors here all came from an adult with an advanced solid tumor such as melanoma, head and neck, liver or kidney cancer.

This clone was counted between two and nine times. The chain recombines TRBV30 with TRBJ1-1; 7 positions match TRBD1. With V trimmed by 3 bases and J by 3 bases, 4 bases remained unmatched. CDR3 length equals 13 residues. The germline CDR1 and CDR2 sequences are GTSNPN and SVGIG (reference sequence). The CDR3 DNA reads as TGTGCCTGGAGGACAGGGTTGGACACTGAAGCTTTCTTT. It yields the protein CAWRTGLDTEAFF.

In nucleotides, the CDR3 is TGTGCCAGCACATTTGCGGGACAAGAGACCCAGTACTTC. Translating it yields CASTFAGQETQYF. This chain joins TRBV25-1 and TRBJ2-5; the D gene is possibly TRBD2 (6 bases). Germline V gene sequence: CDR1 MGHDK, CDR2 SYGVNS. The CDR3 is 13 amino acids. The germline V and J ends were trimmed by 7 bases and 2 bases, with 11 bases remaining between them.

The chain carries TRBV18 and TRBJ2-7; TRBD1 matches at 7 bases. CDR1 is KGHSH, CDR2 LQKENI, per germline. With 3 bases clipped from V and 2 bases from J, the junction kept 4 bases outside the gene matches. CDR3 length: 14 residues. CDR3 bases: TGTGCCAGCTCACCCGACAGGGACGCCTACGAGCAGTACTTC. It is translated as CASSPDRDAYEQYF.

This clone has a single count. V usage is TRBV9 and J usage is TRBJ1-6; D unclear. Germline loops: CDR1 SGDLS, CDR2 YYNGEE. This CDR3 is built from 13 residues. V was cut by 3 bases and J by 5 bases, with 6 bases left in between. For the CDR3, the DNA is TGTGCCAGCAGCGCGGAGGATAATTCACCCCTCCACTTT. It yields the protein CASSAEDNSPLHF.

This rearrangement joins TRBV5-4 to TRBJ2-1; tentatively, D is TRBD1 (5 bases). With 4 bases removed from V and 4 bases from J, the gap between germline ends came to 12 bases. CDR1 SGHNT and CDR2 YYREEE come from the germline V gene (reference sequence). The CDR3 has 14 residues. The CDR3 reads CASSEEYRYNEQFF. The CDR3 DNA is TGTGCCAGCAGCGAAGAGTACAGGTACAATGAGCAGTTCTTC.

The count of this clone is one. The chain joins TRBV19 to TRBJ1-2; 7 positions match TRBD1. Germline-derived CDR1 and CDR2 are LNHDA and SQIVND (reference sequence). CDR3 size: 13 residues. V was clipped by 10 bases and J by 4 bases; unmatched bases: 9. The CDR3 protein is CATGTADFYGYTF. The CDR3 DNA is TGTGCCACCGGGACAGCGGACTTCTATGGCTACACCTTC.

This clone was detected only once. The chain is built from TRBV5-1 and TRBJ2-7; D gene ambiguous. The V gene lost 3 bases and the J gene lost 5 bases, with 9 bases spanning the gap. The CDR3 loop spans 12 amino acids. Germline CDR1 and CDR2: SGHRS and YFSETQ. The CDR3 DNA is TGCGCCAGCAGCTCCAACTTGAACGAGCAGTACTTC. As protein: CASSSNLNEQYF.

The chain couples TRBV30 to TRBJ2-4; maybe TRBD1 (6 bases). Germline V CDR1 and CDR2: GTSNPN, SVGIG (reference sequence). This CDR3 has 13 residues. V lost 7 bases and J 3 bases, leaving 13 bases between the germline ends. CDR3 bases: TGTGCCTCCTCGGACAGCCTCAAAAACATTCAGTACTTC. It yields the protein CASSDSLKNIQYF.

The CDR3 DNA is TGTGCCAGCAGTTTATTGGGGACAGATACGCAGTATTTT. Amino acids: CASSLLGTDTQYF. V gene TRBV27 combines with J gene TRBJ2-3, with D uncertain. V was cut by 1 base and J by 3 bases, with 5 bases left in between. In germline, CDR1 is MNHEY, CDR2 SMNVEV (reference sequence). The CDR3 has 13 residues.

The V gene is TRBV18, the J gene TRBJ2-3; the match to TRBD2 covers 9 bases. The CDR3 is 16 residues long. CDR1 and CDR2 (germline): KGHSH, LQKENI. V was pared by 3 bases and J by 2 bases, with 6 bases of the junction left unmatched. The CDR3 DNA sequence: TGTGCCAGCTCACCTTATGCGGGGGGGTCCACAGATACGCAGTATTTT. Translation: CASSPYAGGSTDTQYF. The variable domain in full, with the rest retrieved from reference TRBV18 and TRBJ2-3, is NAGVMQNPRHLVRRRGQEARLRCSPMKGHSHVYWYRQLPEEGLKFMVYLQKENIIDESGMPKERFSAEFPKEGPSILRIQQVVRGDSAAYFCASSPYAGGSTDTQYFGPGTRLTVL.

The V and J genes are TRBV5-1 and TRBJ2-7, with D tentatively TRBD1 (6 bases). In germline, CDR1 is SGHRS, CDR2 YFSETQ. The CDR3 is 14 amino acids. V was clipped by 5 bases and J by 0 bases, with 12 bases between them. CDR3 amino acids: CASRTGSLSYEQYF. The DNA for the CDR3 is TGCGCCAGCAGGACAGGATCCCTCTCCTACGAGCAGTACTTC. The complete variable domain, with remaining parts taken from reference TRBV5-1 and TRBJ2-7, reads KAGVTQTPRYLIKTRGQQVTLSCSPISGHRSVSWYQQTPGQGLQFLFEYFSETQRNKGNFPGRFSGRQFSNSRSEMNVSTLELGDSALYLCASRTGSLSYEQYFGPGTRLTVT.

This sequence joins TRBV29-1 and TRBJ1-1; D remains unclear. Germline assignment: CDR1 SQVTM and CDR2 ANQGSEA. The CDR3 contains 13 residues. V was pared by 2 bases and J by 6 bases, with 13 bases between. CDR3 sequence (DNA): TGCAGCGTTGAAATTTCGGGGTCCTCTGAAGCTTTCTTT. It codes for CSVEISGSSEAFF.

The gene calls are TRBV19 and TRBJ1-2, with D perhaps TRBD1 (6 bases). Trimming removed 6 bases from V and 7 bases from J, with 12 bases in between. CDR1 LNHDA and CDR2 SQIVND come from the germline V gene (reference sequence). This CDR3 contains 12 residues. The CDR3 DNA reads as TGTGCCAGTAGATCAAAGGGGGGTGGCTACACCTTC. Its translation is CASRSKGGGYTF.

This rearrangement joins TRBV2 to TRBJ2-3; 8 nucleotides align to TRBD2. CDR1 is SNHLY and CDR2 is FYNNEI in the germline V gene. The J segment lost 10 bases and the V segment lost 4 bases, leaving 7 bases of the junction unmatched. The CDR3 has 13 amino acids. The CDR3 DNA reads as TGTGCCAGCAGTGTATATAGCGGGGACCCGCAGTATTTT. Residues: CASSVYSGDPQYF.

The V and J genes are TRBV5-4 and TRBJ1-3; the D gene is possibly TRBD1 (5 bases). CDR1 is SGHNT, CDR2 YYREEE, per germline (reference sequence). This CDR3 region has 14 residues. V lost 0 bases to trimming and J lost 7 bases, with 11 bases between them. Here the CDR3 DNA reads TGTGCCAGCAGCTTGGCCGGGGCGCCCAACACCATATATTTT. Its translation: CASSLAGAPNTIYF.

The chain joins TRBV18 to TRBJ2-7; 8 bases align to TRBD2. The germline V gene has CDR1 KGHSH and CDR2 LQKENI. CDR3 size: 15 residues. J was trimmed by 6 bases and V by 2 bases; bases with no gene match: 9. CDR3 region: CASSPISGRGSEQYF. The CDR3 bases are TGTGCCAGCTCACCAATAAGCGGGAGAGGGTCCGAGCAGTACTTC.

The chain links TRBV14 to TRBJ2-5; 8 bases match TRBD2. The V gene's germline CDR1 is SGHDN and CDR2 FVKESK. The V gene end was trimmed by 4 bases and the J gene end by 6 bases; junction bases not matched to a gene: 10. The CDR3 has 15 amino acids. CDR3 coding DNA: TGTGCCAGCAGCCTGACCCGGGGGGGCGGTCAGACCCAGTACTTC. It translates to CASSLTRGGGQTQYF.

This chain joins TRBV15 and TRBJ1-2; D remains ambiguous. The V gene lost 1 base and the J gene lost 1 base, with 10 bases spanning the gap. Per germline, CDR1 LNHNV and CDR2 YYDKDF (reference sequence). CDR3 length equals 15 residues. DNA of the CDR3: TGTGCCACCAGCAGAGGGTTACTAAATAACTATGGCTACACCTTC. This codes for CATSRGLLNNYGYTF.

CDR3: CASSPGEFNQPQHF. CDR3 sequence (DNA): TGTGCCAGCTCACCAGGGGAGTTCAATCAGCCCCAGCATTTT. J is TRBJ1-5 and V is TRBV18; no clear D gene. Trimming pared 2 bases from V and 3 bases from J, leaving 8 bases between. In germline, CDR1 is KGHSH, CDR2 LQKENI. CDR3 length: 14 residues. The whole variable domain, filled in from reference TRBV18 and TRBJ1-5, reads NAGVMQNPRHLVRRRGQEARLRCSPMKGHSHVYWYRQLPEEGLKFMVYLQKENIIDESGMPKERFSAEFPKEGPSILRIQQVVRGDSAAYFCASSPGEFNQPQHFGDGTRLSIL.

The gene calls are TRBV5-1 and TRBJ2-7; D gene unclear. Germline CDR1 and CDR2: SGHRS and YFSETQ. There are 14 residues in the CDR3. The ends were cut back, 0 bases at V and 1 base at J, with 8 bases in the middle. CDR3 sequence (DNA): TGCGCCAGCAGCTTGGGGCCTTTTTCCTACGAGCAGTACTTC. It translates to CASSLGPFSYEQYF.

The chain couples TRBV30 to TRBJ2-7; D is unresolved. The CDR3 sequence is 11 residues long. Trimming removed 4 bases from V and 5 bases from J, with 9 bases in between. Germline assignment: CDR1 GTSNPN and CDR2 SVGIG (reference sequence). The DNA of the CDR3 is TGTGCCTGGAACAAGGAAAACGAGCAGTACTTC. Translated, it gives CAWNKENEQYF.

The CDR3 loop reads CASSPGLAPGEQYF. The DNA for the CDR3 is TGCGCCAGCAGCCCGGGACTAGCGCCGGGCGAGCAGTACTTC. The chain employs TRBV5-1 and TRBJ2-5, with 10 bases aligning to TRBD2. Matching the DNA end better, TRBJ2-7 makes the J call doubtful. The CDR3 spans 14 residues. Germline assignment: CDR1 SGHRS and CDR2 YFSETQ.

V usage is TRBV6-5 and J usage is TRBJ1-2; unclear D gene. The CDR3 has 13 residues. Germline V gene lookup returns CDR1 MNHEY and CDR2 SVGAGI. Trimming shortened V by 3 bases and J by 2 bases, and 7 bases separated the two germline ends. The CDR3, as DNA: TGTGCCAGCAGTTATGACGAAAACTATGGCTACACCTTC. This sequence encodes CASSYDENYGYTF.

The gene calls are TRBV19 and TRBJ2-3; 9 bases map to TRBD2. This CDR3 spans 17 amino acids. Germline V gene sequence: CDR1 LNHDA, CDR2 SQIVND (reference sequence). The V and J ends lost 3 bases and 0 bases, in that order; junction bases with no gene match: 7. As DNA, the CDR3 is TGTGCCAGTAGTATTTCCACTAGCGGGTCCAGCACAGATACGCAGTATTTT. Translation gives CASSISTSGSSTDTQYF.

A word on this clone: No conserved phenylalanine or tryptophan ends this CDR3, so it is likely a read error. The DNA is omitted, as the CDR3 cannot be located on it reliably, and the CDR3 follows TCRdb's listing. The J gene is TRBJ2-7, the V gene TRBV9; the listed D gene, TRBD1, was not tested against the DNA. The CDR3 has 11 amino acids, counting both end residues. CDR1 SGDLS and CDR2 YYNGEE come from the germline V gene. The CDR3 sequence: CASSRVRTGGI.